The clone carrying this TCR beta chain was seen a handful of times. The second PCR ran 7 to 11 cycles with a sample-barcoded 5' primer and J-beta primers. TCRdb used MiXCR to reprocess the 5' RACE reads, holding one entry per CDR3 protein. Among 1.5 million to 2 million distinct CDR3 sequences listed, roughly 27% were seen once. These data are taken from a study of blood T cells in healthy people across ages. The CDR3 is made up of 15 amino acids. After removal of 5 bases from V and 3 bases from J, the junction contained 10 bases not matched to a gene. Per germline, CDR1 DFQATT and CDR2 SNEGSKA (reference sequence).

The TCR originated in a woman in her thirties in good health. Sequencing was done on a sample of blood. The chain couples TRBV20-1 to TRBJ2-1, with 7 bases that match TRBD2. The CDR3: CSADPGRWGYNEQFF. DNA of the CDR3: TGCAGTGCTGACCCCGGGAGGTGGGGCTACAATGAGCAGTTCTTC.